The 14 T cell receptor beta chains below all came from one sample that was sequenced in a study of T cell changes during pregnancy in multiple sclerosis. The assay was immunoSEQ multiplex PCR, and TCRdb's table has in-frame clones only and misses some. The sample records about 110,000 clones, roughly nine tenths being singletons. The input for sequencing was peripheral blood, taken after pregnancy. The receptors come from a female donor with multiple sclerosis, enrolled in a pregnancy study.

CDR3 region: CATSRDQVMDTQYF. CDR3 sequence (DNA): TGTGCCACCAGCAGAGATCAGGTCATGGATACGCAGTATTTT. The chain employs TRBV15 and TRBJ2-3; the D is unclear. The length of the CDR3 is 14 residues. V was pared by 0 bases and J by 6 bases, with 10 bases between. Germline assignment: CDR1 LNHNV and CDR2 YYDKDF (reference sequence).

J is TRBJ1-5 and V is TRBV6-1; 8 nucleotides line up with TRBD1. The CDR3 extends over 14 amino acids. Germline loops: CDR1 MNHNS, CDR2 SASEGT. V shed 7 bases and J 2 bases; nucleotides not matched to a gene: 4. The DNA for the CDR3 is TGTGCCAGCATTTCACAGGGGGGCAATCAGCCCCAGCATTTT. Amino acids: CASISQGGNQPQHF.

This clone was seen only a few times. The chain joins TRBV19 to TRBJ2-7, with 7 bases lining up with TRBD1. There are 14 residues in the CDR3. The germline V gene encodes CDR1 LNHDA and CDR2 SQIVND (reference sequence). J was trimmed by 6 bases and V by 7 bases; bases with no gene match: 12. The CDR3: CASIPGTDPGEQYF. CDR3 DNA: TGTGCCAGTATCCCAGGGACAGACCCAGGCGAGCAGTACTTC.

This clone was picked up one time. The V call is TRBV5-1, the J call TRBJ2-7; 9 bases map to TRBD2. V shed 4 bases and J 2 bases; nucleotides not matched to a gene: 4. From germline, CDR1 is SGHRS and CDR2 YFSETQ. This CDR3 spans 14 amino acids. The CDR3 DNA reads as TGCGCCAGCAGCATAGCGGGGGACCCCTACGAGCAGTACTTC. This translates into CASSIAGDPYEQYF.

The genes are TRBV7-8 and TRBJ1-1; D might be TRBD1 (6 bases). The CDR3 is 14 residues long. Germline V gene lookup returns CDR1 SGHVS and CDR2 FQNEAQ. Trimming shortened V by 5 bases and J by 3 bases, and 13 bases separated the two germline ends. For the CDR3, the DNA is TGTGCCAGCAGCCTCCCACAGGGTTACACTGAAGCTTTCTTT. It yields the protein CASSLPQGYTEAFF.

This rearrangement joins TRBV7-9 to TRBJ1-2, with D maybe TRBD1 (5 bases). The ends were cut back, 1 base at V and 2 bases at J, with 11 bases in the middle. Looked up from germline, CDR1 is SEHNR and CDR2 is FQNEAQ (reference sequence). This CDR3 is built from 15 residues. The CDR3 DNA reads as TGTGCCAGCAGCTTAGAAAGGGGTGCAAACTATGGCTACACCTTC. It is translated as CASSLERGANYGYTF.

The chain joins TRBV4-1 to TRBJ2-7, with D perhaps matching TRBD2 (5 bases). Trimming cost V 4 bases and J 6 bases, with 13 bases left between them. CDR1 and CDR2 from the germline V gene are MGHRA and YSYEKL. The CDR3 runs 13 residues. The CDR3 sequence is CASSRTLAGEQYF. For the CDR3, the DNA is TGCGCCAGCAGCCGGACTCTCGCCGGCGAGCAGTACTTC.

This clone showed up just a few times. V and J are TRBV6-6 and TRBJ1-5; 8 bases map to TRBD1. CDR1 and CDR2 from the germline V gene are MNHNY and SVGAGI (reference sequence). V trimming: 6 bases; J trimming: 6 bases; junction bases outside the gene matches: 10. The CDR3 sequence is 15 residues long. The CDR3 region is CASSLGQGAVQPQHF. CDR3 in DNA: TGTGCCAGCAGCCTGGGGCAGGGGGCGGTTCAGCCCCAGCATTTT.

CDR3 in amino acids: CASSPIPGQGSGYTF. The CDR3 DNA is TGTGCCAGCTCACCTATACCGGGACAGGGGTCCGGCTACACCTTC. The rearrangement links TRBV18 to TRBJ1-2, with 10 bases identical to TRBD1. J lost 8 bases, V lost 3 bases, and 9 bases had no gene match. The CDR3 runs to 15 residues. CDR1 and CDR2 (germline): KGHSH, LQKENI. The entire variable domain, with the rest obtained from reference TRBV18 and TRBJ1-2, is as follows: NAGVMQNPRHLVRRRGQEARLRCSPMKGHSHVYWYRQLPEEGLKFMVYLQKENIIDESGMPKERFSAEFPKEGPSILRIQQVVRGDSAAYFCASSPIPGQGSGYTFGSGTRLTVV.

The rearrangement joins TRBV19 to TRBJ2-7; TRBD1 might be the D (5 bases). V shed 5 bases and J shed 2 bases, with 13 bases lying between them. The CDR3 is made up of 14 amino acids. Germline values: CDR1 LNHDA, CDR2 SQIVND (reference sequence). CDR3 protein: CASSGDSNTYEQYF. DNA for the CDR3: TGTGCCAGTAGTGGTGACAGTAACACCTACGAGCAGTACTTC.

This chain uses TRBV5-1 with TRBJ2-4; 12 bases align to TRBD2. Germline V gene sequence: CDR1 SGHRS, CDR2 YFSETQ. J lost 4 bases, V lost 3 bases, and 8 bases had no gene match. The CDR3 totals 17 residues. The CDR3 coding sequence is TGCGCCAGCAGCTCCGGACTAGCGGGGACTAAAAAAAACATTCAGTACTTC. It codes for CASSSGLAGTKKNIQYF.

The chain is built from TRBV4-1 and TRBJ2-1; D is possibly TRBD2 (6 bases). CDR1 is MGHRA, CDR2 YSYEKL, per germline. V was clipped by 3 bases and J by 12 bases, with 15 bases between them. The CDR3 has 13 residues. CDR3 protein: CASSQDGTLSQFF. For the CDR3, the DNA is TGCGCCAGCAGCCAGGACGGGACTCTCTCGCAGTTCTTC.

This clone is termed large. The chain links TRBV19 to TRBJ1-5; perhaps TRBD1 as D (5 bases). The germline V gene has CDR1 LNHDA and CDR2 SQIVND (reference sequence). The CDR3 is 14 amino acids. The germline V and J ends were trimmed by 5 bases and 3 bases, with 11 bases remaining between them. As DNA, the CDR3 is TGTGCCAGTAGTCCAGGGTTGTACAATCAGCCCCAGCATTTT. Translated: CASSPGLYNQPQHF.

This clone occurred once. The chain has TRBV19 and TRBJ2-1; 7 bases map to TRBD2. This CDR3 has 15 residues. Per germline, CDR1 LNHDA and CDR2 SQIVND (reference sequence). The V segment lost 7 bases and the J segment 9 bases; nucleotides outside the gene matches: 15. For the CDR3, the DNA is TGTGCCAGTAAGCAAAAACGGGCGGGGGTAATTGAGCAGTTCTTC. It codes for CASKQKRAGVIEQFF.